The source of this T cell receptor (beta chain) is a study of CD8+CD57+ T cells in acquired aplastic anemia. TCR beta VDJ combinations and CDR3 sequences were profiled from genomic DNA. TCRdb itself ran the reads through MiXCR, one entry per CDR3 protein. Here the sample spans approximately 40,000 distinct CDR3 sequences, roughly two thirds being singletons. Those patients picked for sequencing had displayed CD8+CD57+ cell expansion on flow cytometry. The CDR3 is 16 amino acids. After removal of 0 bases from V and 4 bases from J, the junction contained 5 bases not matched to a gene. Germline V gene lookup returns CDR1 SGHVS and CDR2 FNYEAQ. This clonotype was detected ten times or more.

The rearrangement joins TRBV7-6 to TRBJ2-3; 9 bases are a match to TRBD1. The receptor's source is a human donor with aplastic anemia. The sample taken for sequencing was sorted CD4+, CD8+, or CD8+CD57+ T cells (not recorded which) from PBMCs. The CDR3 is CASSLAGTGSADTQYF. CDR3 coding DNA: TGTGCCAGCAGCTTAGCGGGGACAGGGAGCGCAGATACGCAGTATTTT.